These T cell receptor beta chains were read from a single sample in a study of cytomegalovirus exposure and HLA in healthy donors. Generated by immunoSEQ multiplex PCR, the TCRdb table keeps only in-frame clones and is missing some. The table includes around 78,000 clones, about 78% detected once. Material: PBMCs. These receptor sequences come from a male donor in good health and CMV-seronegative. CDR3s include the opening cysteine and the closing phenylalanine or tryptophan. Fields, in order: V gene, D gene, J gene, clone size, CDR3 protein, CDR3 DNA. The D gene is left open where the match is weak. A row's size may be missing; if present it is once, few, many or a size class.

TRBV7-9,NA,TRBJ2-5,NA,CASSSHKRAIQETQYF,TGTGCCAGCAGCTCCCATAAGCGGGCGATTCAAGAGACCCAGTACTTC
TRBV4-2,NA,TRBJ1-5,few,CASSQDFGGSQPQHF,TGTGCCAGCAGCCAAGATTTCGGCGGCTCCCAGCCCCAGCATTTT
TRBV5-1,TRBD1,TRBJ2-7,once,CASSPWDSYEQYF,TGCGCCAGCAGCCCCTGGGACAGCTACGAGCAGTACTTC
TRBV7-8,TRBD2,TRBJ2-1,NA,CASSLEIAGGSYNEQFF,TGTGCCAGCAGCTTAGAAATAGCGGGAGGGTCCTACAATGAGCAGTTCTTC
TRBV5-4,NA,TRBJ2-2,NA,CASSRSAGELFF,TGTGCCAGCAGCCGGTCGGCCGGGGAGCTGTTTTTT
TRBV30,NA,TRBJ1-2,NA,CAFKRGYGYTF,TGTGCCTTTAAGCGGGGGTATGGCTACACCTTC
TRBV4-1,NA,TRBJ2-3,NA,CASSQDPSLDTQYF,TGCGCCAGCAGCCAAGACCCTAGTTTAGATACGCAGTATTTT
TRBV6-5,NA,TRBJ1-1,NA,CASSQGIEAFF,TGTGCCAGCAGCCAGGGGATTGAAGCTTTCTTT
TRBV27,TRBD1,TRBJ1-4,NA,CASSLGQGREKLFF,TGTGCCAGCAGTTTAGGACAGGGCCGTGAAAAACTGTTTTTT
TRBV9,NA,TRBJ2-2,NA,CASSELAKGSGTGELFF,TGTGCCAGCAGCGAACTAGCCAAGGGTTCGGGCACCGGGGAGCTGTTTTTT
TRBV28,TRBD2,TRBJ2-1,NA,CASSLAGARSHEQFF,TGTGCCAGCAGTTTAGCGGGAGCACGGTCCCATGAGCAGTTCTTC
TRBV5-6,TRBD1,TRBJ2-5,few,CASSLVQGGKKTQYF,TGTGCCAGCAGCTTGGTACAGGGGGGTAAGAAGACCCAGTACTTC
TRBV7-8,TRBD1,TRBJ2-3,NA,CASSLYTRQGSTDTRYF,TGTGCCAGCAGCTTATATACTCGACAGGGAAGCACAGATACGCGGTATTTT
TRBV10-1,NA,TRBJ2-1,NA,CASSEGELNEQFF,TGCGCCAGCAGTGAAGGGGAACTCAATGAGCAGTTCTTC
TRBV5-6,NA,TRBJ2-7,NA,CASSLGQVSEQYF,TGTGCCAGCAGCTTGGGTCAGGTCTCCGAGCAGTACTTC
TRBV2,TRBD2,TRBJ2-7,NA,CASTRLRTGPSGGAPYEQYF,TGTGCCAGCACCCGGCTCCGGACAGGACCTAGCGGGGGGGCCCCCTACGAGCAGTACTTC
TRBV9,TRBD1,TRBJ1-4,NA,CASSVTGQGAEKLFF,TGTGCCAGCAGCGTAACGGGACAGGGGGCTGAAAAACTGTTTTTT
TRBV12-5,TRBD2,TRBJ2-1,few,CASGPPLAGGYNEQFF,TGTGCTAGTGGTCCGCCACTGGCGGGGGGGTACAATGAGCAGTTCTTC
TRBV28,TRBD1,TRBJ1-1,NA,CASNHGQGAEAFF,TGTGCCAGCAACCACGGACAGGGAGCTGAAGCTTTCTTT
TRBV5-1,TRBD2,TRBJ2-3,NA,CASSRAGGSTDTQYF,TGCGCCAGCAGCCGAGCGGGGGGGAGCACAGATACGCAGTATTTT
TRBV2,NA,TRBJ2-5,NA,CASSEDVRETQYF,TGTGCCAGCAGTGAAGACGTGAGGGAGACCCAGTACTTC
TRBV7-2,NA,TRBJ2-7,NA,CASSRDSVGEQYF,TGTGCCAGCAGCCGGGACTCCGTAGGGGAGCAGTACTTC
TRBV7-2,NA,TRBJ2-7,NA,CASSLGQGAYEQYF,TGTGCCAGCAGCTTAGGTCAGGGTGCCTACGAGCAGTACTTC
TRBV29-1,NA,TRBJ1-2,NA,CSVDRQPPSYGYPF,TGCAGCGTTGATCGACAGCCACCCAGCTATGGCTACCCCTTC
TRBV7-3,TRBD2,TRBJ2-1,NA,CASSPGGSFDNEQFF,TGTGCCAGCAGCCCCGGCGGGAGTTTCGACAATGAGCAGTTCTTC
TRBV19,NA,TRBJ2-6,NA,CASSIVAGRNGISGANVLTF,TGTGCCAGTAGTATAGTGGCAGGCCGGAATGGAATCTCTGGGGCCAACGTCCTGACTTTC
TRBV6-1,TRBD2,TRBJ2-5,NA,CASSEALGLAGVRETQYF,TGTGCCAGCAGTGAAGCGCTGGGGCTAGCGGGAGTTAGGGAGACCCAGTACTTC
TRBV7-8,NA,TRBJ1-1,NA,CASSLATSRVGTEAFF,TGTGCCAGCAGCTTAGCGACCAGCAGGGTGGGAACTGAAGCTTTCTTT
TRBV5-1,TRBD1,TRBJ1-6,NA,CASSSPEQGQNSPLHF,TGCGCCAGCAGCTCCCCTGAACAGGGGCAAAATTCACCCCTCCACTTT
TRBV27,TRBD1,TRBJ2-3,NA,CASSFTPRTGSDTQYF,TGTGCCAGCAGCTTTACCCCTAGGACAGGGTCAGATACGCAGTATTTT
TRBV5-8,TRBD1,TRBJ2-5,NA,CASSFGGRTGTETQYF,TGTGCCAGCAGCTTTGGGGGGAGGACAGGGACGGAGACCCAGTACTTC
TRBV7-6,TRBD2,TRBJ2-1,NA,CASSLLPGLAGGGNNEQFF,TGTGCCAGCAGCTTACTTCCGGGACTAGCGGGAGGAGGGAACAATGAGCAGTTCTTC
TRBV6-6,NA,TRBJ2-5,NA,CASSSPTRETQYF,TGTGCCAGCAGTTCCCCGACAAGGGAGACCCAGTACTTC
TRBV10-3,TRBD1,TRBJ1-5,NA,CAISESRGGQGEQPQHF,TGTGCCATCAGTGAGTCACGGGGTGGACAGGGGGAACAGCCCCAGCATTTT
TRBV4-1,NA,TRBJ2-3,NA,CASSQDRFGSTDTQYF,TGCGCCAGCAGCCAAGACAGGTTCGGATCCACAGATACGCAGTATTTT
TRBV7-2,TRBD1,TRBJ1-3,NA,CASSPTGSRNTIYF,TGTGCCAGCAGCCCGACAGGGTCTAGAAACACCATATATTTT
TRBV29-1,TRBD1,TRBJ1-4,NA,CSVDTGVVEKLFF,TGCAGCGTTGACACAGGGGTCGTGGAAAAACTGTTTTTT
TRBV18,NA,TRBJ1-1,NA,CASSPAGEGTEAFF,TGTGCCAGCTCACCAGCGGGGGAGGGGACTGAAGCTTTCTTT
TRBV7-9,NA,TRBJ1-6,NA,CASSPSRRESPLHF,TGTGCCAGCAGCCCGTCCCGTAGGGAGTCACCCCTCCACTTT
TRBV29-1,TRBD2,TRBJ2-1,once,CSPGLAGRQFF,TGCAGCCCTGGACTAGCGGGAAGGCAGTTCTTC
TRBV5-1,TRBD2,TRBJ2-3,NA,CASSLAVAGGFSDTQYF,TGCGCCAGCAGCTTGGCTGTGGCGGGAGGATTTTCAGATACGCAGTATTTT
TRBV25-1,NA,TRBJ1-2,NA,CASSEQGSYGYTF,TGTGCCAGCAGTGAACAGGGGTCCTATGGCTACACCTTC
TRBV28,TRBD1,TRBJ1-4,NA,CASSFGQGVGIYEKLFF,TGTGCCAGCAGTTTTGGGCAGGGGGTGGGGATTTATGAAAAACTGTTTTTT
TRBV4-1,NA,TRBJ1-1,NA,CASSRRLDTEAFF,TGCGCCAGCAGTCGCAGGTTGGACACTGAAGCTTTCTTT
TRBV6-1,NA,TRBJ2-3,few,CASSSSFSHTDTQYF,TGTGCCAGCTCAAGTAGCTTCTCACACACAGATACGCAGTATTTT
TRBV9,NA,TRBJ2-5,NA,CASTRTMGGQETQYF,TGTGCCAGCACCAGGACTATGGGAGGCCAAGAGACCCAGTACTTC
TRBV19,NA,TRBJ2-1,NA,CASSMAGNSYNEQFF,TGTGCCAGTAGTATGGCGGGAAACTCCTACAATGAGCAGTTCTTC
TRBV5-1,TRBD2,TRBJ2-3,NA,CASSQAGGLDTQYF,TGCGCCAGCAGCCAGGCGGGGGGATTAGATACGCAGTATTTT
TRBV30,NA,TRBJ1-1,NA,CAWSVSGGTEAFF,TGTGCCTGGAGTGTATCGGGTGGCACTGAAGCTTTCTTT
TRBV2,NA,TRBJ2-2,NA,CASSLTNPANTGELFF,TGTGCCAGCAGCCTCACTAACCCTGCGAACACCGGGGAGCTGTTTTTT
TRBV6-1,TRBD2,TRBJ2-3,NA,CASSEAAGRDFFTDTQYF,TGTGCCAGCAGTGAAGCGGCAGGGAGGGACTTCTTCACAGATACGCAGTATTTT
TRBV18,NA,TRBJ2-3,NA,CASSPSGTSTDTQYF,TGTGCCAGCTCGCCGAGCGGTACTAGCACAGATACGCAGTATTTT
TRBV7-7,TRBD2,TRBJ2-5,NA,CASSPGLAAQETQYF,TGTGCTAGCAGCCCTGGACTAGCGGCCCAAGAGACCCAGTACTTC
TRBV30,NA,TRBJ1-1,once,CAWSAGKTEAFF,TGTGCCTGGTCGGCGGGGAAGACTGAAGCTTTCTTT